This is a list of T cell receptor beta chains from one sample in a study of cytomegalovirus exposure and HLA in healthy donors. The table came from immunoSEQ multiplex PCR; TCRdb's copy has only in-frame clones and leaves some out. The sample includes tens of thousands of clones, about two thirds of them seen just once. The source material was PBMCs. The receptors here all came from a woman aged 50 to 65 in good health and CMV-seropositive. Both conserved end residues are part of each CDR3.

15	TRBV7-9	TRBJ2-3	CASSLGGAHTDTQYF
14	TRBV4-3	TRBJ2-2	CASSQDRGNGELFF
13	TRBV6-1	TRBJ2-4	CATLLLAENIQYF
15	TRBV9	TRBJ2-5	CASSSRDRAQETQYF
13	TRBV28	TRBJ1-2	CASSLTRLGGYTF
16	TRBV25-1	TRBJ2-2	CASTPSTGLNTGELFF
13	TRBV9	TRBJ1-1	CASSVLIGSEAFF
15	TRBV25-1	TRBJ1-1	CASRTGGGGATEAFF
16	TRBV4-3	TRBJ2-1	CASSQDWTSGSYEQFF
14	TRBV5-4	TRBJ2-3	CASSFVGGTDTQYF
15	TRBV11-1	TRBJ2-7	CASSSLGVRSYEQYF
20	TRBV28	TRBJ2-3	CASSPPRFVRGRAVADTQYF
15	TRBV6-5	TRBJ1-2	CASSRGQTGNYGYTF
17	TRBV7-7	TRBJ2-5	CASSLARASGVKETQYF
16	TRBV4-1	TRBJ2-5	CASSPLGSGSSETQYF